This T cell receptor (beta chain) was captured in a study of regulatory T cells in long-lasting Graves disease. Study-level information: Patients met the persistent Graves' disease definition after over 5 years of antithyroid drugs with positive TSH receptor antibodies.

Study-wide points: TRBV28, TRBJ1-2 and TRBJ2-5 emerged as the favored segments in persistent disease. Newly diagnosed patients shared around 910 public clonotypes; persistent patients shared approximately 2,700.

This sample's time point: persistent/refractory GD, antithyroid drugs over 5 years with positive TRAb. Construction of the TCR library relied on RNA isolated from PBMCs. Roughly 10 milliliters of peripheral blood were taken and placed in EDTA tubes. A few counts support this clonotype. Its antigen remains unknown. CDR3-region Arm-PCR and iRepertoire HTBI primers produced the TCR beta libraries. One entry per CDR3 protein, called by TCRdb with MiXCR from the multiplex PCR reads. The repertoire holds some 440,000 distinct CDR3 sequences, with under 25% as singletons. The V gene's germline CDR1 is ENHRY and CDR2 SYGVKD. CDR3 size: 13 residues. V dropped 6 bases and J dropped 4 bases, with 12 bases sitting between them.

This specimen was peripheral blood mononuclear cells (PBMCs), taken when the disease was refractory, from a patient treated with antithyroid drugs. This TCR came from a female donor with Graves disease. The chain links TRBV10-3 to TRBJ2-5; possibly TRBD2 for D (6 bases). CDR3 DNA: TGTGCCATCAGCGGAGGGTTGGGAGAGACCCAGTACTTC. It encodes CAISGGLGETQYF.